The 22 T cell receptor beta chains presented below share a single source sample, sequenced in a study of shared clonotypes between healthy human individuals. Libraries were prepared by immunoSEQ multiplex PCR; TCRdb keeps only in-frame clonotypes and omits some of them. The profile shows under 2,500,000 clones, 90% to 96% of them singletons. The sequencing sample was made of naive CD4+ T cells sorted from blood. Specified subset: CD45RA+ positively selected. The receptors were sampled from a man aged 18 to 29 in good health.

The CDR3 region has the DNA TGTGCCAGCAGCCTCAAGACGGAAAATTCACCCCTCCACTTT. Protein: CASSLKTENSPLHF. This chain links TRBV4-2 with TRBJ1-6; D is uncertain. With 4 bases removed from V and 7 bases from J, the gap between germline ends came to 11 bases. The V gene's germline CDR1 is LGHNA and CDR2 YNFKEQ. The CDR3 sequence is 14 residues long.

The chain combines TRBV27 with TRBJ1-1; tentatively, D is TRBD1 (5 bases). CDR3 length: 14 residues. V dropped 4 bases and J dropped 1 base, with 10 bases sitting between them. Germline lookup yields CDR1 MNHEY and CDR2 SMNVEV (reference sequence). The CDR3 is CASSYNQGNTEAFF. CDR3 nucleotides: TGTGCCAGCAGTTACAACCAGGGGAACACTGAAGCTTTCTTT.

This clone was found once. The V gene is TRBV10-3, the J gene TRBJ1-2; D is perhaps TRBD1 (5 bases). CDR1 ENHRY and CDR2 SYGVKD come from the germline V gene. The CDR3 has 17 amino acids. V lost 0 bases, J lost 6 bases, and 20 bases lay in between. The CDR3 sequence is CAISESLVMGKGHGYTF. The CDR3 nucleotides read TGTGCCATCAGTGAGTCCCTCGTAATGGGGAAGGGACATGGCTACACCTTC.

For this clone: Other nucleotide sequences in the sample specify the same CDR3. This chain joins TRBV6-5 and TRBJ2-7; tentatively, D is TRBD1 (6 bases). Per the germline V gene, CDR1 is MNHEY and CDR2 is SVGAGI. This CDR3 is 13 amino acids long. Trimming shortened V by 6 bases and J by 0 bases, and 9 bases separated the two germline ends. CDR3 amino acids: CASRQGSSYEQYF. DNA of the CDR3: TGTGCCAGCAGACAGGGTAGCTCCTACGAGCAGTACTTC.

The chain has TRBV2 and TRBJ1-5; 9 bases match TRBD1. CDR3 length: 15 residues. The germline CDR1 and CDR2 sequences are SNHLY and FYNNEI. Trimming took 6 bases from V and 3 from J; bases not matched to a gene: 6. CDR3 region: CASRVDRGPNQPQHF. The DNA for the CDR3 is TGTGCCAGCAGGGTGGACAGGGGACCCAATCAGCCCCAGCATTTT.

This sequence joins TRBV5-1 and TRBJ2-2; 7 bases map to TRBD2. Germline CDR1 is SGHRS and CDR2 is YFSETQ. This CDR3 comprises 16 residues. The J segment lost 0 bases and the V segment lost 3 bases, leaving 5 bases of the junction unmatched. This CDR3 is CASSWEGLPNTGELFF. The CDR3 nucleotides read TGCGCCAGCAGCTGGGAGGGACTACCGAACACCGGGGAGCTGTTTTTT.

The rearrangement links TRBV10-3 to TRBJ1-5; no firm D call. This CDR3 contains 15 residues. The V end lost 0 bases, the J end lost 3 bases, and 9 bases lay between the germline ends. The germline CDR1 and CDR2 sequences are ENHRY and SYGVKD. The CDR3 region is CAISESRDDNQPQHF. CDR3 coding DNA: TGTGCCATCAGTGAGTCGAGGGATGACAATCAGCCCCAGCATTTT.

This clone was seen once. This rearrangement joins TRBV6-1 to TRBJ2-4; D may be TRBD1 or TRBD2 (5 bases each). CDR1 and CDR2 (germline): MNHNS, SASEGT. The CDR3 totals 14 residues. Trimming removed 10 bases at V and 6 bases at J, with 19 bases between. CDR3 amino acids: CATILVGVGNIQYF. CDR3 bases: TGTGCCACCATCCTCGTGGGGGTCGGAAACATTCAGTACTTC.

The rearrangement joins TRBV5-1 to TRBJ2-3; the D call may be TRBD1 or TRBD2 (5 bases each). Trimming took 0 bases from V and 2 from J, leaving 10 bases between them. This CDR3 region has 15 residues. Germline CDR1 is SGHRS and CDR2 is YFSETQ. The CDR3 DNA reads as TGCGCCAGCAGCTTGGCCACCGGGGCCACAGATACGCAGTATTTT. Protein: CASSLATGATDTQYF.

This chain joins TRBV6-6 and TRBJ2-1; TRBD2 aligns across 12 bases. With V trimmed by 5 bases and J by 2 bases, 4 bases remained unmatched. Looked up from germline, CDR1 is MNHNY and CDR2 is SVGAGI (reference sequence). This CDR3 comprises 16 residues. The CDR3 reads CASSGGLAGPYNEQFF. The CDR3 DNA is TGTGCCAGCAGTGGTGGACTAGCGGGACCCTACAATGAGCAGTTCTTC.

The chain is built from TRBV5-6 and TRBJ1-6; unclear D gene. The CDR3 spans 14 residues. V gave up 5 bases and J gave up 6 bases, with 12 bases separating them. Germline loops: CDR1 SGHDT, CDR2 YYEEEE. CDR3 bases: TGTGCCAGCAGTCTGAGGGTGGGTAATTCACCCCTCCACTTT. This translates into CASSLRVGNSPLHF.

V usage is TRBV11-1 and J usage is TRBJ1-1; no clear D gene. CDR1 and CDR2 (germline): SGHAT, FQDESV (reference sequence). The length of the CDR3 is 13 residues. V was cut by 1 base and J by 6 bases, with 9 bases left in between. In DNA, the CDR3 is TGTGCCAGCAGCTTAGGATCAACCGCTGAAGCTTTCTTT. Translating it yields CASSLGSTAEAFF.

The CDR3 region has the DNA TGTGCCAGTAACTCGGACAGGGGAGGCAATCAGCCCCAGCATTTT. It codes for CASNSDRGGNQPQHF. This chain connects TRBV19 to TRBJ1-5; 9 bases line up with TRBD1. The germline gives CDR1 LNHDA, CDR2 SQIVND (reference sequence). V gave up 7 bases and J gave up 2 bases; unmatched junction bases: 6. The CDR3 spans 15 residues.

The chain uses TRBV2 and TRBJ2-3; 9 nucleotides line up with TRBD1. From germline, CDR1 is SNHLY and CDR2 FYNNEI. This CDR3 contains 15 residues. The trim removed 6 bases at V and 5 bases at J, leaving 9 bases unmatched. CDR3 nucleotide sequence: TGTGCCAGCAGACTACAGGGGGCGCCGGGAGATACGCAGTATTTT. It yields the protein CASRLQGAPGDTQYF.

The CDR3, as DNA: TGTGCCACCAGCAGGGTGGGGGCGGGTGAGCAGTACTTC. Protein sequence: CATSRVGAGEQYF. The V and J genes are TRBV15 and TRBJ2-7; a weak D match, TRBD1 (6 bases). Germline V gene data show CDR1 as LNHNV and CDR2 as YYDKDF (reference sequence). Trimming removed 3 bases from V and 7 bases from J, with 13 bases in between. This CDR3 is 13 amino acids long.

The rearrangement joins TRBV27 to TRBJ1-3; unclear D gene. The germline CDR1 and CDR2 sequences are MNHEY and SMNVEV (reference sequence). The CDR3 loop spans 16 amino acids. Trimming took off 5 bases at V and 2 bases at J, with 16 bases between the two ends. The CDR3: CASSALSGNTGNTIYF. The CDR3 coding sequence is TGTGCCAGCAGTGCCCTGTCAGGAAATACTGGAAACACCATATATTTT.

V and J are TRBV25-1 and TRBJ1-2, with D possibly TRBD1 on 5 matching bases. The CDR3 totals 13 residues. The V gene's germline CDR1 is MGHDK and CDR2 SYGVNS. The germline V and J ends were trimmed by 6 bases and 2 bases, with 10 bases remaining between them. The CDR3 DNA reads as TGTGCCAGCAGAAGGGACGGGAACTATGGCTACACCTTC. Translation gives CASRRDGNYGYTF.

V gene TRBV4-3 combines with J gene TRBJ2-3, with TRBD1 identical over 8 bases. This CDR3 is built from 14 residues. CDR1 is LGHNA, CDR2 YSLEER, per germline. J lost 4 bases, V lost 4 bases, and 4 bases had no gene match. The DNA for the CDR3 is TGCGCCAGCAGCCGCGACAGGGGCGCAGATACGCAGTATTTT. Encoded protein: CASSRDRGADTQYF.

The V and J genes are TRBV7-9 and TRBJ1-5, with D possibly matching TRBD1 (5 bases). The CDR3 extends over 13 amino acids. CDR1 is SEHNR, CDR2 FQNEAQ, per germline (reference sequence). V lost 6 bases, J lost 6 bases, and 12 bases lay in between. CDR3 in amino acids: CASSQNQGQPQHF. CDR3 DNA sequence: TGTGCCAGCAGTCAGAACCAGGGTCAGCCCCAGCATTTT.

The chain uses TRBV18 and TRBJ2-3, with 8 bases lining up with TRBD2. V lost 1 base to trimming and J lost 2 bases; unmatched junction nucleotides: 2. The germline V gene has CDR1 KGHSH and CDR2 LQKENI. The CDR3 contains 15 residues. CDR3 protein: CASSPLLAATDTQYF. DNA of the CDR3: TGTGCCAGCTCACCACTACTAGCGGCCACAGATACGCAGTATTTT.

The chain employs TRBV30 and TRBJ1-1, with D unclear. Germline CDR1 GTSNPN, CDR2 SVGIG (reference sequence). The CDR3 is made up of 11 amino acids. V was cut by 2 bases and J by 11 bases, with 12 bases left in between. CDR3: CAWSPKSGAFF. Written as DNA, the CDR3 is TGTGCCTGGAGTCCTAAATCCGGGGCTTTCTTT.

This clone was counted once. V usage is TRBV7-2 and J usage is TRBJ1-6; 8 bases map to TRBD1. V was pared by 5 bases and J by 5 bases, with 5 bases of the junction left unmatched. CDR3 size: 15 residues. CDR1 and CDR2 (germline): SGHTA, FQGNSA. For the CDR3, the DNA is TGTGCCAGCAGCACCGGGACAGGACATAATTCACCCCTCCACTTT. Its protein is CASSTGTGHNSPLHF.